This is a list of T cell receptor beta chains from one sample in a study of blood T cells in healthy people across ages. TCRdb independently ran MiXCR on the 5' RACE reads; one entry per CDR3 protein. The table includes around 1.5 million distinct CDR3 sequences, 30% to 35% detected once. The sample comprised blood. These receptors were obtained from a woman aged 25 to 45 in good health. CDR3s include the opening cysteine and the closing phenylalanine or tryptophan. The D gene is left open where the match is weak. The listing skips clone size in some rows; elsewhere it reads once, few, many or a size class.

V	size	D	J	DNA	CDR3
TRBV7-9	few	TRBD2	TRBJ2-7	TGTGCCAGCAGCTCACATCTAGCCGGGAGGGCCTACGAGCAGTACTTC	CASSSHLAGRAYEQYF
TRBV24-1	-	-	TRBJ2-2	TGTGCCACCAGTGGTCCTAACGTAGCCGGGGAGCTGTTTTTT	CATSGPNVAGELFF
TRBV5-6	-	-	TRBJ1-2	TGTGCCAGCAGCTTGGATGGGCTCGGGAGCACCTTC	CASSLDGLGSTF
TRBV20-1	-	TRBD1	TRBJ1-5	TGCAGTGCTAGAAGGTCTATTATGGGACAGGGATCTCATAGCAATCAGCCCCAGCATTTT	CSARRSIMGQGSHSNQPQHF
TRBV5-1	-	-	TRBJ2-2	TGCGCCAGCAGCTTGAAGCAGGGCACCGGGGAGCTGTTTTTT	CASSLKQGTGELFF
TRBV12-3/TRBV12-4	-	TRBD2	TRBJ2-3	TGTGCCAGCAGTCCTTTGACTAGCGGGGGGGCCCCAGATACGCAGTATTTT	CASSPLTSGGAPDTQYF
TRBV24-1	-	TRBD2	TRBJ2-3	TGTGCCACCAGTGTTCCAGGACTAGCGGGAGCAGATACGCAGTATTTT	CATSVPGLAGADTQYF
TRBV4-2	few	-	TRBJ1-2	TGTGCCAGCAGCCAAGCGTCAACTGGGATTAACTATGGCTACACCTTC	CASSQASTGINYGYTF
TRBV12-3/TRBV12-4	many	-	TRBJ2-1	TGTGCCAGCAGTTTAGTTTTGAATGAGCAGTTCTTC	CASSLVLNEQFF
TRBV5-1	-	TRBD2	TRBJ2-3	TGCGCCAGCAGCTCAGATCGACTAGCGGGGGGAATTCTCAGCACAGGTACGCAGTATTTT	CASSSDRLAGGILSTGTQYF
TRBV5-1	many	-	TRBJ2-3	TGTGCCAGCAGCGCCAACACAGATACGCAGTATTTT	CASSANTDTQYF
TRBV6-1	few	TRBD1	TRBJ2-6	TGTGCCACTATAGAGGACAGGGGGGTTTCTGGGGCCAACGTCCTGACTTTC	CATIEDRGVSGANVLTF
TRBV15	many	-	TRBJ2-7	TGTGCCACCAGCACAGGAGGGACCTACGAGCAGTACTTC	CATSTGGTYEQYF
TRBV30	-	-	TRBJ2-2	TGTGCCTGGATGGATGTGACCGAGGAGCTGTTTTTT	CAWMDVTEELFF
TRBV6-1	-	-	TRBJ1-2	TGTGCCAGCAGTGAAAGTGGGGGGTTAGGCAACTATGGCTACACCTTC	CASSESGGLGNYGYTF
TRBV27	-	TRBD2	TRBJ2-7	TGTGCCAGCAGTTTAAGCTTCCAGCGGGAGGCCTCCTACGAGCAGTACTTC	CASSLSFQREASYEQYF
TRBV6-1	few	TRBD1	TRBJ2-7	TGTGCCAGCAGAACAGGGGGCTGGGACGAGCAGTACTTC	CASRTGGWDEQYF
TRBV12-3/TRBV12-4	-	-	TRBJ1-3	TGTGCCAGCAGTCCCGGACGTCTAAACACCATATATTTT	CASSPGRLNTIYF
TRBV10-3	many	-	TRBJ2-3	TGTGCCATCGGGGGACAAGGCACAGATACGCAGTATTTT	CAIGGQGTDTQYF
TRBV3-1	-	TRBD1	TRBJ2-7	TGTGCCAGCAGCCAAGACGGACAGGGGATTCACTACGAGCAGTACTTC	CASSQDGQGIHYEQYF
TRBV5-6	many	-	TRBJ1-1	TGTGCCAGCAGCCGTCGGTCTGAACGCATGAACACTGAAGCTTTCTTT	CASSRRSERMNTEAFF
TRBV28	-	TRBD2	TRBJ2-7	TGTGCCAGCAGTTTGGGGACTAGGCAGATTAGCGAGCAGTACTTC	CASSLGTRQISEQYF
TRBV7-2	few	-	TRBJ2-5	TGTGCCAGCAGCTTAGGTAGGGGGTCTGTGCAGCAGTACTTC	CASSLGRGSVQQYF